This passage covers 27 T cell receptor beta chains from one sample sequenced in a study of cytomegalovirus exposure and HLA in healthy donors (dated by TCRdb to 2016 to 2017). The library was produced with the immunoSEQ multiplex PCR assay. The multiplex PCR relied on a mix of 60 forward primers for TCR Vbeta segments and 13 reverse primers for TCR Jbeta segments. TCRdb limited this immuneACCESS table to in-frame rearrangements with V and J called. A share of clones is missing; checked studies link under half to unresolved V genes, and the rest is unexplained. Here the sample has about 140,000 clones; 80% to 85% occur a single time. The top ten clonotypes cover 3% to 4% of the sample. The sample was PBMCs. These TCRs come from a male donor in good health and CMV-seronegative.

This clone turned up a few times. The CDR3 is CASSIREQRDTQYF. As DNA, the CDR3 is TGTGCCAGCAGCATCCGGGAGCAGCGAGATACGCAGTATTTT. The chain is built from TRBV6-5 and TRBJ2-3; possibly TRBD2 for D (6 bases). Germline-derived CDR1 and CDR2 are MNHEY and SVGAGI. Trimming removed 6 bases at V and 5 bases at J, with 15 bases between. This CDR3 has 14 residues.

This rearrangement joins TRBV18 to TRBJ1-4; D unresolved. V was trimmed by 6 bases and J by 8 bases, leaving 16 bases between them. The V gene's germline CDR1 is KGHSH and CDR2 LQKENI. This CDR3 comprises 14 residues. CDR3 coding DNA: TGTGCCAGCTCGCCAGACTTGAACGGGGAAAAACTGTTTTTT. It translates to CASSPDLNGEKLFF.

The sample holds a few counts of this clone. The chain couples TRBV11-2 to TRBJ1-2; D is unresolved. The V end lost 7 bases, the J end lost 1 base, and 7 bases lay between the germline ends. The CDR3 contains 12 residues. CDR1 is SGHAT and CDR2 is FQNNGV in the germline V gene. CDR3 DNA: TGTGCCAGCACCCCATTTAACTATGGCTACACCTTC. Its protein is CASTPFNYGYTF.

This chain links TRBV6-5 with TRBJ2-5; the D is unclear. Trimming cost V 6 bases and J 4 bases, with 6 bases left between them. This CDR3 is 11 amino acids long. CDR1 and CDR2 from the germline V gene are MNHEY and SVGAGI. The CDR3 region is CASRDIETQYF. The DNA of the CDR3 is TGTGCCAGCAGAGACATAGAGACCCAGTACTTC.

This clone was seen more than once but under ten times. V and J are TRBV6-6 and TRBJ1-5, with D tentatively TRBD1 (6 bases). CDR3 length equals 14 residues. Germline V gene data show CDR1 as MNHNY and CDR2 as SVGAGI (reference sequence). Trimming removed 6 bases at V and 0 bases at J, with 9 bases between. This CDR3 is CASSAGASNQPQHF. CDR3 coding DNA: TGTGCCAGCAGCGCAGGGGCTAGCAATCAGCCCCAGCATTTT.

The genes are TRBV30 and TRBJ2-3, with 10 bases fitting TRBD2. Germline-derived CDR1 and CDR2 are GTSNPN and SVGIG (reference sequence). The CDR3 covers 13 residues. Trimming removed 6 bases from V and 4 bases from J; junction bases left unmatched: 4. The CDR3 nucleotides read TGTGCCTGCAGCGGGAGGGGGGCAGATACGCAGTATTTT. It is translated as CACSGRGADTQYF.

The chain uses TRBV7-2 and TRBJ1-2, with 9 bases fitting TRBD1. J lost 8 bases, V lost 2 bases, and 6 bases had no gene match. Germline V gene data show CDR1 as SGHTA and CDR2 as FQGNSA. This CDR3 contains 14 residues. CDR3 DNA: TGTGCCAGCAGCTTATCCCGGGACAGGGAGGGCTACACCTTC. Translation: CASSLSRDREGYTF.

This clone is a singleton in its sample. J is TRBJ2-7 and V is TRBV7-8, with D perhaps matching TRBD2 (6 bases). The germline CDR1 and CDR2 sequences are SGHVS and FQNEAQ. V lost 2 bases to trimming and J lost 1 base, with 21 bases between them. The CDR3 totals 18 residues. In DNA, the CDR3 is TGTGCCAGCAGCTTAAAGGGTTTTGTCGGGGGAGATTCCTACGAGCAGTACTTC. Translated, it gives CASSLKGFVGGDSYEQYF. The entire variable domain, with the rest obtained from reference TRBV7-8 and TRBJ2-7, is as follows: GAGVSQSPRYKVAKRGQDVALRCDPISGHVSLFWYQQALGQGPEFLTYFQNEAQLDKSGLPSDRFFAERPEGSVSTLKIQRTQQEDSAVYLCASSLKGFVGGDSYEQYFGPGTRLTVT.

V usage is TRBV27 and J usage is TRBJ2-5; D may be TRBD1 (5 bases). There are 18 residues in the CDR3. V was shortened by 7 bases and J by 2 bases, with 26 bases between the two germline ends. The V gene's germline CDR1 is MNHEY and CDR2 SMNVEV (reference sequence). In DNA form, the CDR3 reads TGTGCCAGCATTCAGGACACCCTAAGATCACAAGTTCAAGAGACCCAGTACTTC. Protein product: CASIQDTLRSQVQETQYF.

The chain links TRBV5-4 to TRBJ1-1; perhaps TRBD1 as D (5 bases). The CDR3 runs to 15 residues. The germline V gene encodes CDR1 SGHNT and CDR2 YYREEE (reference sequence). Trimming shortened V by 1 base and J by 4 bases, and 14 bases separated the two germline ends. CDR3 coding DNA: TGTGCCAGCAGCTTGCCCGGACAAACCGCCACTGAAGCTTTCTTT. The encoded protein is CASSLPGQTATEAFF.

This chain connects TRBV7-6 to TRBJ2-1; the match to TRBD2 covers 11 bases. With V trimmed by 5 bases and J by 2 bases, 2 bases remained unmatched. This CDR3 region has 15 residues. Per germline, CDR1 SGHVS and CDR2 FNYEAQ. The CDR3 protein is CASSATSGAYNEQFF. The CDR3 DNA is TGTGCCAGCAGCGCGACTAGCGGGGCCTACAATGAGCAGTTCTTC.

The chain is built from TRBV6-5 and TRBJ1-5, with TRBD1 as a possible D gene (6 bases). The length of the CDR3 is 13 residues. The V and J ends lost 5 bases and 3 bases respectively, with 8 bases between them. Per germline, CDR1 MNHEY and CDR2 SVGAGI. The CDR3 DNA is TGTGCCAGCAGTAAGGGGGTCAATCAGCCCCAGCATTTT. This encodes CASSKGVNQPQHF.

The genes are TRBV28 and TRBJ2-1; D perhaps matches TRBD1 (6 bases). The V end lost 4 bases, the J end lost 2 bases, and 12 bases lay between the germline ends. The CDR3 extends over 15 amino acids. Per the germline V gene, CDR1 is MDHEN and CDR2 is SYDVKM. The CDR3 coding sequence is TGTGCCAGCAGTTCCAGACAGGTCCCCTACAATGAGCAGTTCTTC. This encodes CASSSRQVPYNEQFF. Complete variable domain (other parts from reference TRBV28 and TRBJ2-1): DVKVTQSSRYLVKRTGEKVFLECVQDMDHENMFWYRQDPGLGLRLIYFSYDVKMKEKGDIPEGYSVSREKKERFSLILESASTNQTSMYLCASSSRQVPYNEQFFGPGTRLTVL.

This rearrangement joins TRBV7-9 to TRBJ1-1, with TRBD1 identical over 8 bases. The CDR3 contains 18 residues. Trimming removed 6 bases from V and 6 bases from J; junction bases left unmatched: 21. The germline V gene encodes CDR1 SEHNR and CDR2 FQNEAQ (reference sequence). The CDR3 DNA reads as TGTGCCAGCAGAATAACGCCCCCGTCTGACAGGGGCAAGGCTGAAGCTTTCTTT. This codes for CASRITPPSDRGKAEAFF.

Points on this clone: Relative to the germline gene, one junction end is altered; a read error may explain this. The CDR3: CSSSSGLATYEQYF. The CDR3 DNA reads as TGTTCCAGCAGCTCGGGACTAGCAACCTACGAGCAGTACTTC. V is TRBV7-9 and J is TRBJ2-7, with 9 nucleotides matching TRBD2. CDR1 SEHNR and CDR2 FQNEAQ come from the germline V gene (reference sequence). The CDR3 spans 14 residues.

This chain joins TRBV6-5 and TRBJ2-7; D possibly corresponds to TRBD2 (7 bases). Germline V CDR1 and CDR2: MNHEY, SVGAGI. The length of the CDR3 is 11 residues. V was trimmed by 8 bases and J by 6 bases, leaving 11 bases between them. The CDR3 is CASGGGAEQYF. The CDR3, as DNA: TGTGCCAGCGGCGGGGGCGCCGAGCAGTACTTC.

The genes are TRBV18 and TRBJ1-4; D ambiguous. The germline CDR1 and CDR2 sequences are KGHSH and LQKENI. This CDR3 has 17 amino acids. The V gene lost 4 bases and the J gene lost 0 bases, with 15 bases spanning the gap. In DNA form, the CDR3 reads TGTGCCAGCTCACTTTCAGGAACATTCTCAACTAATGAAAAACTGTTTTTT. Protein sequence: CASSLSGTFSTNEKLFF.

The genes are TRBV27 and TRBJ2-5; the D gene is possibly TRBD1 (6 bases). CDR3 length: 15 amino acids. CDR1 is MNHEY, CDR2 SMNVEV, per germline (reference sequence). The V end was cut by 6 bases, the J end by 4 bases, with 18 bases between. CDR3 DNA: TGTGCCAGCAGCGCTGATAGGCCCAGGGGAGAGACCCAGTACTTC. It encodes CASSADRPRGETQYF.

This clone was seen just once. The V call is TRBV5-8, the J call TRBJ2-7, with D tentatively TRBD1 (5 bases). CDR1 and CDR2 from the germline V gene are SGHTS and YDEGEE. The CDR3 covers 14 residues. Between the trimmed V and J ends, which lost 4 bases and 5 bases, there was a span of 16 bases. The CDR3 spells CASSPVPRVHEQYF. The CDR3 DNA reads TGTGCCAGCAGCCCCGTTCCCAGGGTCCACGAGCAGTACTTC. Filled out from reference TRBV5-8 and TRBJ2-7, the complete variable domain reads EAGVTQSPTHLIKTRGQQATLRCSPISGHTSVYWYQQALGLGLQFLLWYDEGEERNRGNFPPRFSGRQFPNYSSELNVNALELEDSALYLCASSPVPRVHEQYFGPGTRLTVT.

The chain has TRBV13 and TRBJ2-1, with D possibly being TRBD1 (6 bases). The CDR3 loop spans 18 amino acids. Germline values: CDR1 PRHDT, CDR2 FYEKMQ (reference sequence). V lost 5 bases and J lost 1, with 21 bases in between. The CDR3, as DNA: TGTGCCAGCAGCATACATAACAGGGCTGAATTATCCTACAATGAGCAGTTCTTC. Amino acids: CASSIHNRAELSYNEQFF.

The chain has TRBV7-9 and TRBJ1-1, with D perhaps TRBD1 (5 bases). The V gene lost 1 base and the J gene lost 3 bases, with 15 bases spanning the gap. The CDR3 is 16 amino acids. Germline values: CDR1 SEHNR, CDR2 FQNEAQ (reference sequence). The CDR3 loop is CASSLVQGSVDTEAFF. The CDR3 DNA reads as TGTGCCAGCAGCTTAGTTCAGGGTTCGGTCGACACTGAAGCTTTCTTT.

The chain links TRBV19 to TRBJ1-1; 8 nucleotides line up with TRBD1. CDR1 LNHDA and CDR2 SQIVND come from the germline V gene (reference sequence). V shed 1 base, J shed 2 bases, and the junction held 3 bases outside the gene matches. The CDR3 length is 15 residues. The CDR3 region has the DNA TGTGCCAGTAGTATAGTGGCAGGGGGCAACACTGAAGCTTTCTTT. Its translation is CASSIVAGGNTEAFF.

This clone showed up just a few times. The V and J genes are TRBV5-4 and TRBJ2-3; TRBD1 matches 9 bases. The CDR3 is made up of 14 amino acids. V lost 4 bases to trimming and J lost 3 bases; unmatched junction nucleotides: 3. Germline V gene lookup returns CDR1 SGHNT and CDR2 YYREEE (reference sequence). The CDR3 reads CASSLDRGTDTQYF. The CDR3 region has the DNA TGTGCCAGCAGCCTGGACAGGGGTACAGATACGCAGTATTTT.

This CDR3 is CASSTSSGGVTDTQYF. CDR3 nucleotides: TGTGCCAGCAGTACCTCCTCAGGGGGCGTAACAGATACGCAGTATTTT. The gene calls are TRBV6-4 and TRBJ2-3; 8 bases match TRBD1. CDR3 length: 16 amino acids. Trimming removed 5 bases from V and 3 bases from J; junction bases left unmatched: 10. CDR1 and CDR2 from the germline V gene are MRHNA and SNTAGT.

This clone has a single count. The J gene is TRBJ2-7, the V gene TRBV27; the match to TRBD2 covers 12 bases. The J segment lost 4 bases and the V segment lost 2 bases, leaving 15 bases of the junction unmatched. Looked up from germline, CDR1 is MNHEY and CDR2 is SMNVEV (reference sequence). This CDR3 is 19 amino acids long. CDR3 bases: TGTGCCAGCAGTTTACGTCTAGCGGGAGGGCCTAGTCCGATTTACGAGCAGTACTTC. Translating gives CASSLRLAGGPSPIYEQYF.

The chain is built from TRBV29-1 and TRBJ1-1, with 7 bases that match TRBD1. CDR1 is SQVTM and CDR2 is ANQGSEA in the germline V gene. V gave up 7 bases and J gave up 6 bases; unmatched junction bases: 5. The CDR3 spans 11 residues. CDR3 bases: TGCAGCGACAACAGGGGCTCTGAAGCTTTCTTT. Its translation: CSDNRGSEAFF.

The chain has TRBV4-1 and TRBJ1-4; a weak D match, TRBD1 (6 bases). Looked up from germline, CDR1 is MGHRA and CDR2 is YSYEKL. The CDR3 has 13 residues. V was shortened by 5 bases and J by 5 bases, with 9 bases between the two germline ends. The CDR3 DNA follows: TGCGCCAGCAGCGAGGGGGGGAATGAAAAACTGTTTTTT. Translation gives CASSEGGNEKLFF.